This T cell receptor beta chain was observed in a study of cytomegalovirus exposure and HLA in healthy donors. The repertoire was sequenced with immunoSEQ multiplex PCR; TCRdb's copy has only in-frame clones and lacks some. The repertoire includes 130,000 or so clones, roughly 84% of them detected once, and about 2.2% sits in the top ten. This clone occurred once. Sequenced sample: PBMCs. This TCR came from a woman aged 25-40 years in good health and CMV-seronegative.

This chain's CDR3 is CASSPTSTGTNYGYTF. CDR3 nucleotides: TGTGCCAGCAGCCCTACCTCGACAGGGACCAACTATGGCTACACCTTC. J is TRBJ1-2 and V is TRBV7-2, with TRBD1 matching over 7 bases. Per the germline V gene, CDR1 is SGHTA and CDR2 is FQGNSA. V shed 5 bases, J shed 2 bases, and the junction held 11 bases outside the gene matches. This CDR3 spans 16 amino acids.